The 11 T cell receptor beta chains listed next were all sequenced from one sample in a study of T cell repertoires in cytomegalovirus infection. A single record per CDR3 protein comes from TCRdb applying MiXCR to the reads. The table includes approximately 180,000 distinct CDR3 sequences, roughly 9.8% detected once. Material for sequencing was PBMCs. The receptor set was obtained from a human donor in good health (CMV status not recorded). Some clones in this sample may be carry-over from other donors' samples.

This clonotype was detected many times. At one end the junction does not follow the germline gene, possibly because of a read error. The chain uses TRBV4-1 and TRBJ2-7; maybe TRBD2 (5 bases). The CDR3 runs 15 residues. In germline, CDR1 is MGHRA, CDR2 YSYEKL. The CDR3 reads CASSQLVGLSYEQYF. Written as DNA, the CDR3 is TGCGCCAGCAGCCAACTCGTTGGACTGTCCTATGAGCAGTACTTC.

To note about this clonotype: The germline gene is not matched at one end of the junction; a read error may be the cause. The V call is TRBV28, the J call TRBJ2-7; 7 bases align to TRBD1. The CDR3 length is 15 residues. Germline V gene lookup returns CDR1 MDHEN and CDR2 SYDVKM. The CDR3: CSSSLSTGFSYEQYF. The DNA for the CDR3 is TGTTCCAGCAGTTTATCGACAGGGTTCTCCTACGAGCAGTACTTC.

V is TRBV29-1 and J is TRBJ2-3, with TRBD2 matching 15 bases. The J segment lost 0 bases and the V segment lost 1 base, leaving 5 bases of the junction unmatched. The germline V gene has CDR1 SQVTM and CDR2 ANQGSEA. The CDR3 has 18 residues. CDR3 DNA sequence: TGCAGCGTTGAAGGGGGACTAGCGGGGGGACTCAGCACAGATACGCAGTATTTT. Its protein is CSVEGGLAGGLSTDTQYF.

This clonotype was observed a few times. This sequence joins TRBV5-8 and TRBJ2-1; maybe TRBD2 (6 bases). The CDR3 has 14 amino acids. Trimming cost V 9 bases and J 7 bases, with 20 bases left between them. Germline V gives CDR1 SGHTS, CDR2 YDEGEE. The CDR3 loop is CATIGGLGLNEQFF. CDR3 DNA sequence: TGTGCCACCATAGGAGGGCTTGGCTTGAATGAGCAGTTCTTC.

This clonotype has just a few counts. The V and J genes are TRBV6-1 and TRBJ1-3, with TRBD1 matching 8 bases. Unmatched junction bases numbered 2, after V lost 5 bases and J lost 2 bases. The V gene's germline CDR1 is MNHNS and CDR2 SASEGT. The CDR3 is 14 residues long. The CDR3 sequence is CASSSQGAGNTIYF. DNA for the CDR3: TGTGCCAGCAGTTCACAGGGGGCTGGAAACACCATATATTTT.

The chain carries TRBV28 and TRBJ2-4; TRBD2 matches at 12 bases. With V trimmed by 10 bases and J by 7 bases, 14 bases remained unmatched. Germline lookup yields CDR1 MDHEN and CDR2 SYDVKM. This CDR3 is built from 16 residues. CDR3 amino acids: CATLRGLAGGGNIQYF. The CDR3 bases are TGTGCCACCCTAAGGGGCCTAGCGGGAGGGGGGAACATTCAGTACTTC.

This clonotype was counted between two and nine times. The chain combines TRBV14 with TRBJ2-2; no definite D call. Trimming took 3 bases from V and 0 from J, leaving 8 bases between them. Germline CDR1 reads SGHDN; CDR2 reads FVKESK. The CDR3 has 15 residues. This chain's CDR3 is CASSHRVANTGELFF. CDR3 nucleotides: TGTGCCAGCAGCCACCGGGTCGCGAACACCGGGGAGCTGTTTTTT. The full variable domain, in which reference TRBV14 and TRBJ2-2 provide the parts outside the CDR3, is EAGVTQFPSHSVIEKGQTVTLRCDPISGHDNLYWYRRVMGKEIKFLLHFVKESKQDESGMPNNRFLAERTGGTYSTLKVQPAELEDSGVYFCASSHRVANTGELFFGEGSRLTVL.

This clonotype came up many times. This chain joins TRBV7-2 and TRBJ2-1, with no clear D. Between the trimmed V and J ends, which lost 3 bases and 0 bases, there was a span of 18 bases. The CDR3 has 18 amino acids. The germline CDR1 and CDR2 sequences are SGHTA and FQGNSA. The CDR3 DNA reads TGTGCCAGCAGCTTTAGCACCGCCACAGCGAGCTCCTACAATGAGCAGTTCTTC. It specifies CASSFSTATASSYNEQFF.

This clonotype was detected a few times. The chain has TRBV5-1 and TRBJ1-3, with a weak D call TRBD1 (5 bases). Per germline, CDR1 SGHRS and CDR2 YFSETQ. The CDR3 length is 17 residues. Trimming took 1 base from V and 3 from J, leaving 17 bases between them. CDR3 loop: CASSLPGADRIGNTIYF. CDR3 in DNA: TGCGCCAGCAGCTTGCCCGGGGCGGATCGGATTGGAAACACCATATATTTT. The whole variable domain, filled in from reference TRBV5-1 and TRBJ1-3, reads KAGVTQTPRYLIKTRGQQVTLSCSPISGHRSVSWYQQTPGQGLQFLFEYFSETQRNKGNFPGRFSGRQFSNSRSEMNVSTLELGDSALYLCASSLPGADRIGNTIYFGEGSWLTVV.

This clonotype was recorded a few times. As DNA, the CDR3 is TGTGCCACCAGCAGAGTGTTGTCTTGGACTAGGGGCAATGAGCAGTTCTTC. Protein product: CATSRVLSWTRGNEQFF. This chain connects TRBV15 to TRBJ2-1; 7 nucleotides match TRBD2. The CDR3 contains 17 residues. V lost 1 base to trimming and J lost 6 bases; unmatched junction nucleotides: 12. The germline gives CDR1 LNHNV, CDR2 YYDKDF (reference sequence). The whole variable domain, filled in from reference TRBV15 and TRBJ2-1, reads DAMVIQNPRYQVTQFGKPVTLSCSQTLNHNVMYWYQQKSSQAPKLLFHYYDKDFNNEADTPDNFQSRRPNTSFCFLDIRSPGLGDTAMYLCATSRVLSWTRGNEQFFGPGTRLTVL.

At least ten counts were recorded for this clonotype. This chain joins TRBV7-2 and TRBJ2-1; 9 bases match TRBD2. Germline V gene lookup returns CDR1 SGHTA and CDR2 FQGNSA. CDR3 length: 16 residues. The V and J ends lost 7 bases and 1 base, in that order; junction bases with no gene match: 8. The DNA of the CDR3 is TGTGCCAGCACCCAAGGGAGCGGGGGGTCCTACAATGAGCAGTTCTTC. Amino acids: CASTQGSGGSYNEQFF.